This TCR beta chain was sequenced during a study of cytomegalovirus exposure and HLA in healthy donors. Amplification used 60 Vbeta primers and 13 Jbeta primers. The assay was immunoSEQ multiplex PCR, and TCRdb's table has in-frame clones only and misses some. Here the sample spans about 140,000 clones, 78% being singletons. A single count supports this clone. This CDR3 is 19 amino acids long. Looked up from germline, CDR1 is SGDLS and CDR2 is YYNGEE. Trimming stripped 0 bases from V and 4 bases from J, with 20 bases between. The TCR originated in a female donor in good health and CMV-seronegative. The J gene is TRBJ2-6, the V gene TRBV9; perhaps TRBD1 as D (6 bases). The specimen was PBMCs. CDR3 nucleotides: TGTGCCAGCAGCGTAGGGGGCAGGGGTCGCCTGGGGGGGGCCAACGTCCTGACTTTC. Translating gives CASSVGGRGRLGGANVLTF.